What follows describes a single TCR beta chain. Antigen specificity is unknown. Sequencing ends 3 residues short of the CDR3 end; the germline J gene provides the rest. The sample comes from a study of T cells in women clearing cervical HPV infection. Study overall: Cases: HPV16-related CIN3 or worse on histology, a couple of invasive cancers. No precancer developed; the control's incident HPV16 infection cleared within 12 months. Study-wide results and caveats: Effector/memory and HPV-specific T cells were not isolated, and association timing is unknown.

The germline V gene encodes CDR1 LNHNV and CDR2 YYDKDF (reference sequence). The V and J ends lost 3 bases and 7 bases, in that order; junction bases with no gene match: 5. This CDR3 is built from 15 residues. Average input was around 1,300 ng genomic DNA for immunoSEQ TCR beta CDR3 amplification. TCRdb's table, derived via immunoSEQ multiplex PCR, lists solely in-frame clones and lacks some. Listed are under 50,000 clones; just under 6.5% falls within the top ten. This rearrangement joins TRBV15 to TRBJ2-2; TRBD1 agrees at 10 bases. The receptor's source is a woman aged 18 to 75 with a cervical HPV16 infection that either progressed to CIN3+ or cleared (not recorded which). Material for sequencing was blood buffy coat. The covered CDR3 bases are TGTGCCACCAGCAGCGCCGGGACAGGGGACGGGGAG. This gives the protein CATSSAGTGDGE. The whole CDR3 protein is CATSSAGTGDGELFF.